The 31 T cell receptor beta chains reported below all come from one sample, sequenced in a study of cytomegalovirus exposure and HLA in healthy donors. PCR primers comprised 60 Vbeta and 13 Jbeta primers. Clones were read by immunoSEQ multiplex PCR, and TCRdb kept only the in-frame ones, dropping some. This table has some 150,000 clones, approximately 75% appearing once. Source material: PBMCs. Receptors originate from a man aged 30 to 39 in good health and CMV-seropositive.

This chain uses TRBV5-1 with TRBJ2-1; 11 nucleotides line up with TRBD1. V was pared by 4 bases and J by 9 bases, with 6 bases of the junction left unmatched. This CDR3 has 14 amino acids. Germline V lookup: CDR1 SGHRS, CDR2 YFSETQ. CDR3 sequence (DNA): TGCGCCAGCAGCCCCCCGGACAGGGGGCTTGAGCAGTTCTTC. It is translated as CASSPPDRGLEQFF.

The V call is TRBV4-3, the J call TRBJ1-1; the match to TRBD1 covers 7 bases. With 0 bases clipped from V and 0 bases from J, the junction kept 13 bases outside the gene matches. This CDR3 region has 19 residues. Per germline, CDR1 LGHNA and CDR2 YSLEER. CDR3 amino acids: CASSQDVGQQKRMNTEAFF. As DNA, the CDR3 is TGCGCCAGCAGCCAAGATGTGGGACAGCAAAAAAGAATGAACACTGAAGCTTTCTTT.

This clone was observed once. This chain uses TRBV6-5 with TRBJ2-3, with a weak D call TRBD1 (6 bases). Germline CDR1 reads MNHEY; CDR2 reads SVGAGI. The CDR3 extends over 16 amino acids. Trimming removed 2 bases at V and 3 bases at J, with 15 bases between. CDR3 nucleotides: TGTGCCAGCAGTTACCTAGGCTCCGGGACAACAGATACGCAGTATTTT. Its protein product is CASSYLGSGTTDTQYF.

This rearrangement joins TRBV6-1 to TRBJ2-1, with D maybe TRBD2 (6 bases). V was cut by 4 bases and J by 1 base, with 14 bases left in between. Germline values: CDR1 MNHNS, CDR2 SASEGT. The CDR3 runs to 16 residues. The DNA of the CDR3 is TGTGCCAGCAGTGCGACGTTGCGGGGATCCTACAATGAGCAGTTCTTC. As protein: CASSATLRGSYNEQFF.

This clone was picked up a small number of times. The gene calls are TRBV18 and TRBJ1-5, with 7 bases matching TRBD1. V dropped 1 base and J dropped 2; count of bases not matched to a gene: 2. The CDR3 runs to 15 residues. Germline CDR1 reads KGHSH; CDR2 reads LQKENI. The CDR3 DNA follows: TGTGCCAGCTCACCACAGGGGGCGGGCAATCAGCCCCAGCATTTT. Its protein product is CASSPQGAGNQPQHF.

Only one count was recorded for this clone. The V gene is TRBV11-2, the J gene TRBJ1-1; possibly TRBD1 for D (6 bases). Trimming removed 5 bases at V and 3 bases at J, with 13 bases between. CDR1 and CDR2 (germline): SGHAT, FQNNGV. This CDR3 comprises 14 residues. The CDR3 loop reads CASSQGGRDTEAFF. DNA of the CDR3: TGTGCCAGCAGCCAAGGGGGGAGGGACACTGAAGCTTTCTTT.

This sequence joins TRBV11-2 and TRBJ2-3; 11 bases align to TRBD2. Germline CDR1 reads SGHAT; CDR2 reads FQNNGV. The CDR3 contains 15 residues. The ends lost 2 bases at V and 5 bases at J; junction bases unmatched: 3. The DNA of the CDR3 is TGTGCCAGCAGCTTACTCCTAGCGGGGGGAGATACGCAGTATTTT. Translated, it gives CASSLLLAGGDTQYF.

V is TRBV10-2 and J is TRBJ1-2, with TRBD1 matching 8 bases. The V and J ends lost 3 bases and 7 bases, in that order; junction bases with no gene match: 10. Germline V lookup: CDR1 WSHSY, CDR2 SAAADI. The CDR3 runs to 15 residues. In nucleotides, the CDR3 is TGCGCCAGCAGTGACCGCATCACAGGGGGAAGTGGCTACACCTTC. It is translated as CASSDRITGGSGYTF.

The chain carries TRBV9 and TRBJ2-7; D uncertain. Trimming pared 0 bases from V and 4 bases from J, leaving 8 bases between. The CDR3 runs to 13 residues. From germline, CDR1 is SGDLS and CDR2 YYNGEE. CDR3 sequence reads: CASSVGGRYEQYF. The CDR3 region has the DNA TGTGCCAGCAGCGTAGGAGGCCGATACGAGCAGTACTTC.

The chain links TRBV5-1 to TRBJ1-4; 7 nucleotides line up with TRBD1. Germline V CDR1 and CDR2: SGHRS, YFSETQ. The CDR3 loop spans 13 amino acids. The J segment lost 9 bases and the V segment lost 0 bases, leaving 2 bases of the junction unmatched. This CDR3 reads CASSLGQGQKLFF. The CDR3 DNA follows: TGCGCCAGCAGCTTGGGACAGGGACAAAAACTGTTTTTT.

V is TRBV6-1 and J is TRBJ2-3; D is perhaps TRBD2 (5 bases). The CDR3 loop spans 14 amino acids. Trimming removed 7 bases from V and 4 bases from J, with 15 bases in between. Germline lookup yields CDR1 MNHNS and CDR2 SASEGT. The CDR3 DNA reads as TGTGCCAGCACCCAACTAGGGATCCCAGATACGCAGTATTTT. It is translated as CASTQLGIPDTQYF.

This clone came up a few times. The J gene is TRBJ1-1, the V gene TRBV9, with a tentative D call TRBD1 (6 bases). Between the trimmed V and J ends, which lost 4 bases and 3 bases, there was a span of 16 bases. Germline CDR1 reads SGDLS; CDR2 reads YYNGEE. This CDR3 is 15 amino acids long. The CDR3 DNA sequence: TGTGCCAGCAGCCCGCTGGGGGGGCGGTACACTGAAGCTTTCTTT. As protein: CASSPLGGRYTEAFF.

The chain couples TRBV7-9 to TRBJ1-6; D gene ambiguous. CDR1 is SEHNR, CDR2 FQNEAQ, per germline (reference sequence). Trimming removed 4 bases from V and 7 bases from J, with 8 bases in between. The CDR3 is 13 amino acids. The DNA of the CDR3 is TGTGCCAGCAGCTCAGAATTCAATTCACCCCTCCACTTT. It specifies CASSSEFNSPLHF.

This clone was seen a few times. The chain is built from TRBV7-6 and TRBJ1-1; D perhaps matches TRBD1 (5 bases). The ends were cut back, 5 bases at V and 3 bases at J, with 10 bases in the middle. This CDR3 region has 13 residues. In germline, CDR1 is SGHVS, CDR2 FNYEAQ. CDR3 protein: CASSTGHHTEAFF. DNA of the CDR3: TGTGCCAGCAGCACCGGACACCACACTGAAGCTTTCTTT. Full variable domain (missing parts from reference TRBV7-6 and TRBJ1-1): GAGVSQSPRYKVTKRGQDVALRCDPISGHVSLYWYRQALGQGPEFLTYFNYEAQQDKSGLPNDRFSAERPEGSISTLTIQRTEQRDSAMYRCASSTGHHTEAFFGQGTRLTVV.

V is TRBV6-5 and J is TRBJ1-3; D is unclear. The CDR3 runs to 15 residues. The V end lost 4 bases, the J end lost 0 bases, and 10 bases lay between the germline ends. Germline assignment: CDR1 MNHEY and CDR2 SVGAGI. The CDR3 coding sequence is TGTGCCAGCAGTTCGGGGATTTTCTCTGGAAACACCATATATTTT. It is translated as CASSSGIFSGNTIYF.

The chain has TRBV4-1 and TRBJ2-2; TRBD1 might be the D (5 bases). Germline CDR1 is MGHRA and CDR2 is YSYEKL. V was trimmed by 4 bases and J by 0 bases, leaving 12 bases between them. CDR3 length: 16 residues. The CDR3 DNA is TGCGCCAGCAGCCCCCGACAGCAAACGAACACCGGGGAGCTGTTTTTT. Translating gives CASSPRQQTNTGELFF.

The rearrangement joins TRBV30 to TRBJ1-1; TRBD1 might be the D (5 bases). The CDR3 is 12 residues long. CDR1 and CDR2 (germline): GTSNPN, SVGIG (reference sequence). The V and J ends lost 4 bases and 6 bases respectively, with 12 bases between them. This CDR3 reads CAWNQGDPEAFF. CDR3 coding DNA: TGTGCCTGGAACCAGGGCGACCCTGAAGCTTTCTTT.

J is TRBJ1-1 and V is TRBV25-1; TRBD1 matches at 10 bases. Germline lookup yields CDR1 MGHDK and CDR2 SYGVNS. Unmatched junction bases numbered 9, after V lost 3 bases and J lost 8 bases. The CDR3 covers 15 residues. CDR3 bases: TGTGCCAGCAGTGAGGGGGACAGGGGACTTAAGGAAGCTTTCTTT. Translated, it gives CASSEGDRGLKEAFF. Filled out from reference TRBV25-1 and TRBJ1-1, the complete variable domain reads EADIYQTPRYLVIGTGKKITLECSQTMGHDKMYWYQQDPGMELHLIHYSYGVNSTEKGDLSSESTVSRIRTEHFPLTLESARPSHTSQYLCASSEGDRGLKEAFFGQGTRLTVV.

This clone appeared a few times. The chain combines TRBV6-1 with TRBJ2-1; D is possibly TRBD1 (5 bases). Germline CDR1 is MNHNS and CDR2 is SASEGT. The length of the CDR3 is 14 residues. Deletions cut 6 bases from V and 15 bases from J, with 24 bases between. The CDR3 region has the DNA TGTGCCAGCAGGGTCGGTGGGGCGTCCACAGGTCTGTTCTTC. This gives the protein CASRVGGASTGLFF.

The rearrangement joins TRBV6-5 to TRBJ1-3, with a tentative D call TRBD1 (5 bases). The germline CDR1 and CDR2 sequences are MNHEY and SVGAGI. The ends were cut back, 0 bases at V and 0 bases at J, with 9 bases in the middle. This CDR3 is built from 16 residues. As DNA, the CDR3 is TGTGCCAGCAGTTACTCCCCGGGGGACTCTGGAAACACCATATATTTT. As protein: CASSYSPGDSGNTIYF.

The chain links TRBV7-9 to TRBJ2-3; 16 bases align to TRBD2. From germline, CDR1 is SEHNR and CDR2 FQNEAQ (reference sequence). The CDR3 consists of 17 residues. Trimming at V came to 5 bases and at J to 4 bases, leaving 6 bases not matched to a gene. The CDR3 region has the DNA TGTGCCAGCAGCCCGGGACTAGCGGGGGGGCGATCAGATACGCAGTATTTT. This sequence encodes CASSPGLAGGRSDTQYF.

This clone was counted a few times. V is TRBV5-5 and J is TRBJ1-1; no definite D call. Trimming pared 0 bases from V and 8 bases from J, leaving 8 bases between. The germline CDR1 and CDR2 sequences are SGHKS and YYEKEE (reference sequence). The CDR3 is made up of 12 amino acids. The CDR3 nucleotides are TGTGCCAGCAGCTTGGCAGGCGGGGAAGCTTTCTTT. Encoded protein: CASSLAGGEAFF.

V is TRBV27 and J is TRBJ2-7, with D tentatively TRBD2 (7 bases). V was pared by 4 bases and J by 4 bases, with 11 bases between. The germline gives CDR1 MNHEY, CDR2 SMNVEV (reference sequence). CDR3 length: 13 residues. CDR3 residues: CASSSRGGYEQYF. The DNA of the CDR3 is TGTGCCAGCAGTTCCAGGGGAGGGTACGAGCAGTACTTC.

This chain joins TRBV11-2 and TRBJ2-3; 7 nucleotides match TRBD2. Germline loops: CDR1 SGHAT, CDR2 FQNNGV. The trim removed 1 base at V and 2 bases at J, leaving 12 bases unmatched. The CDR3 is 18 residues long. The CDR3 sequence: CASSLGWSGVLDTDTQYF. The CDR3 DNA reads TGTGCCAGCAGCTTAGGGTGGAGCGGGGTGCTCGACACAGATACGCAGTATTTT. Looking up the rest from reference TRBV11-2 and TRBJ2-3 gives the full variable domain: EAGVAQSPRYKIIEKRQSVAFWCNPISGHATLYWYQQILGQGPKLLIQFQNNGVVDDSQLPKDRFSAERLKGVDSTLKIQPAKLEDSAVYLCASSLGWSGVLDTDTQYFGPGTRLTVL.

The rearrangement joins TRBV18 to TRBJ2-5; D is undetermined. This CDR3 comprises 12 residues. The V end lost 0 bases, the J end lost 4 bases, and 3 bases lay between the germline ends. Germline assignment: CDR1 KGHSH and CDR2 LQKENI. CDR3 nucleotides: TGTGCCAGCTCACCACCGGCAGAGACCCAGTACTTC. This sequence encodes CASSPPAETQYF.

The CDR3 DNA follows: TGTGCCAGCAGCCAAGTCGAACAGAGGAACACTGAAGCTTTCTTT. As protein: CASSQVEQRNTEAFF. The V gene is TRBV4-2, the J gene TRBJ1-1; D ambiguous. Looked up from germline, CDR1 is LGHNA and CDR2 is YNFKEQ. This CDR3 region has 15 residues. V was pared by 1 base and J by 1 base, with 10 bases between.

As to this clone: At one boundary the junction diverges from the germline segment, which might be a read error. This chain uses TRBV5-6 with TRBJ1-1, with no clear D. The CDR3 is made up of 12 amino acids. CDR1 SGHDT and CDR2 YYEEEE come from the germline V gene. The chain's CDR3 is CAGSPRLQQAFF. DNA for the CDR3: TGTGCCGGCAGCCCCCGACTTCAACAAGCTTTCTTT.

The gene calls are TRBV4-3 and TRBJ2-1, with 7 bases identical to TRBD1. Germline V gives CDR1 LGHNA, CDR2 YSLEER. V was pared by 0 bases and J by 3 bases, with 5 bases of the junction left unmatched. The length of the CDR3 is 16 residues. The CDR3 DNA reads TGCGCCAGCAGCCAAGATCCACAGGGGAACTACAATGAGCAGTTCTTC. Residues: CASSQDPQGNYNEQFF.

CDR3 loop: CASRPDRPAATNEKLFF. DNA of the CDR3: TGTGCCAGCAGACCGGACAGGCCGGCGGCAACTAATGAAAAACTGTTTTTT. V is TRBV2 and J is TRBJ1-4; 7 bases align to TRBD1. V was clipped by 6 bases and J by 0 bases; unmatched bases: 10. CDR1 is SNHLY, CDR2 FYNNEI, per germline. The CDR3 contains 17 residues. Using reference TRBV2 and TRBJ1-4 for the parts outside the CDR3, the full variable domain is EPEVTQTPSHQVTQMGQEVILRCVPISNHLYFYWYRQILGQKVEFLVSFYNNEISEKSEIFDDQFSVERPDGSNFTLKIRSTKLEDSAMYFCASRPDRPAATNEKLFFGSGTQLSVL.

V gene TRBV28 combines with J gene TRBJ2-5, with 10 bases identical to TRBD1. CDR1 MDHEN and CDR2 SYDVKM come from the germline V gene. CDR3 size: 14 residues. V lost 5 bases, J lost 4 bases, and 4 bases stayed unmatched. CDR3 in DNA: TGTGCCAGCAGTATGGGACAGGGGACAGAGACCCAGTACTTC. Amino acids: CASSMGQGTETQYF.

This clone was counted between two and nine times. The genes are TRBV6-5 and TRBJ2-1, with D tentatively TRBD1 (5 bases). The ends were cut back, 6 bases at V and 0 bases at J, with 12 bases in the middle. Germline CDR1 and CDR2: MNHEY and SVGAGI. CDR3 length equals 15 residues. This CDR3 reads CASRSGLSSYNEQFF. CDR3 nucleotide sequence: TGTGCCAGCAGATCAGGGTTAAGCTCCTACAATGAGCAGTTCTTC.